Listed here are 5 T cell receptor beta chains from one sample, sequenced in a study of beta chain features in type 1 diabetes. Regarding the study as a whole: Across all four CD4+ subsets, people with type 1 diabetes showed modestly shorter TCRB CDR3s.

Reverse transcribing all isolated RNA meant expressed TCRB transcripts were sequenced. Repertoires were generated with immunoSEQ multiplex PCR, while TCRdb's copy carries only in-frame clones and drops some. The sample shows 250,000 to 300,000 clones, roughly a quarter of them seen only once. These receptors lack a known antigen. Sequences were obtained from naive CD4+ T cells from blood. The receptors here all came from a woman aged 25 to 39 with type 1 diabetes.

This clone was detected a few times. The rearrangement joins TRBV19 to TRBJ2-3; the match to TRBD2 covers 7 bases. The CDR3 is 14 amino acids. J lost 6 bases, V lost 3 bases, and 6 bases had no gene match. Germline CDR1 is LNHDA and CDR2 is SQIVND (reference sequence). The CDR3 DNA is TGTGCCAGTAGTATCGGACTAGTCTGGGATACGCAGTATTTT. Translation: CASSIGLVWDTQYF.

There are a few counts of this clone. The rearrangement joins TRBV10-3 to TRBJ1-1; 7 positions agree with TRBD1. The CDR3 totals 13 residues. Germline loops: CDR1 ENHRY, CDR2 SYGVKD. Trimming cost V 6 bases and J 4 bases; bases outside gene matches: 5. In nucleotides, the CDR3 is TGTGCCATCAGAGACAGGGAAGGCACTGAAGCTTTCTTT. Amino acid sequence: CAIRDREGTEAFF.

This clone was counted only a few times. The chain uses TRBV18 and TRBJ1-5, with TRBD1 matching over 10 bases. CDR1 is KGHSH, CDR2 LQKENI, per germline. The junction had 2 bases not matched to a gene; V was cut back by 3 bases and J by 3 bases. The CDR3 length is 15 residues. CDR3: CASSPGQGNNQPQHF. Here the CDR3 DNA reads TGTGCCAGCTCACCGGGACAGGGGAACAATCAGCCCCAGCATTTT.

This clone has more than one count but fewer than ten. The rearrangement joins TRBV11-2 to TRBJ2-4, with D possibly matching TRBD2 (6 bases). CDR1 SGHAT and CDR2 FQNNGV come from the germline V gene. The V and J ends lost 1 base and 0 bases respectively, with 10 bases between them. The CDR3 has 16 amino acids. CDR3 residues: CASSLAPGLAKNIQYF. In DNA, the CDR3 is TGTGCCAGCAGCTTAGCCCCGGGACTAGCCAAAAACATTCAGTACTTC.

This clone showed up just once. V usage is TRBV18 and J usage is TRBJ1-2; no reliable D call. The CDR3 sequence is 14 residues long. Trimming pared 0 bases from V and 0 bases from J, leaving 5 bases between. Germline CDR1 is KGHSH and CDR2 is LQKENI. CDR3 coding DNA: TGTGCCAGCTCACCACCCGCAGCTAACTATGGCTACACCTTC. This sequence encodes CASSPPAANYGYTF.